This T cell receptor (beta chain) was observed in a study of cytomegalovirus exposure and HLA in healthy donors. Germline values: CDR1 MNHNY, CDR2 SVGAGI (reference sequence). This CDR3 region has 16 residues. Regarding the study as a whole: Some public TCRs appeared in many individuals, while most sequences were rare. Previously analyzed data showed that most TCR beta V segments were productive at a frequency of about 90% or about 30%. Listed as cytomegalovirus-associated were around 160 TCR beta chains.

It was with 60 Vbeta and 13 Jbeta primers that the PCR ran. Clones were read by immunoSEQ multiplex PCR, and TCRdb kept only the in-frame ones, dropping some. The table has over 150,000 clones, about 82% seen once. Note on this clone: Its cognate antigen is unknown.

This receptor was identified in a male donor in good health and CMV-seronegative. Sequencing was carried out using PBMCs. This chain connects TRBV6-6 to TRBJ2-5; D is unclear. The end of the DNA fits TRBJ2-7 better, so the J call may be wrong. This CDR3 is CASRPNQIFASYEQYF. The CDR3, as DNA: TGTGCCAGCAGACCCAACCAAATCTTTGCCTCCTACGAGCAGTACTTC.